This T cell receptor beta chain is drawn from a study of post-analysis software for immune sequencing data. V lost 7 bases, J lost 5 bases, and 10 bases stayed unmatched. Germline CDR1 and CDR2: DFQATT and SNEGSKA (reference sequence). CDR3 size: 15 residues. Details on this clonotype: No antigen is known for it.

General study points: A significant reduction in normalized Chao1 diversity was observed in multiple sclerosis patients versus controls. Relative to controls, patients had several TRBV segments at higher frequency, with TRBV5-6, TRBV5-1 and TRBV20-1 among these.

Sequencing libraries made from TCR beta cDNA carried unique molecular identifiers. Each CDR3 protein is one row after TCRdb ran MiXCR on the PCR reads. The repertoire holds some 690,000 distinct CDR3 sequences, with roughly 27% as singletons. The specimen sequenced was blood. The chain is built from TRBV20-1 and TRBJ2-1; 11 nucleotides agree with TRBD2. The TCR originated in a girl aged 10 to 17 with multiple sclerosis. CDR3 residues: CSVRGTSGVDNEQFF. As DNA, the CDR3 is TGCAGTGTCAGGGGGACTAGCGGAGTAGACAATGAGCAGTTCTTC.